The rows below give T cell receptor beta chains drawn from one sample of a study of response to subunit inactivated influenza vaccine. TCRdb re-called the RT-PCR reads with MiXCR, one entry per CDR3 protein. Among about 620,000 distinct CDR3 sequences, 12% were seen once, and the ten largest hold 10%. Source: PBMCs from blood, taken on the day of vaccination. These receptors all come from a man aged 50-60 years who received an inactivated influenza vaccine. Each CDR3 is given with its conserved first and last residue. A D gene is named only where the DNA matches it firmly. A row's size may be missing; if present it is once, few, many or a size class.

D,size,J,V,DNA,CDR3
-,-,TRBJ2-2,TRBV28,TGTGCCAGCACAGCGAACACCGGGGAGCTGTTTTTT,CASTANTGELFF
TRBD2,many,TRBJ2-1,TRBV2,TGTGCCAGCAGTGACATCGAAGCGGGGGGGCCCCGTGAGCAGTTCTTC,CASSDIEAGGPREQFF
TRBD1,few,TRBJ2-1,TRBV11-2,TGTGCCAGCAGCTCGATCAACAGGGGGCAGAAGTCCTACAATGAGCAGTTCTTC,CASSSINRGQKSYNEQFF
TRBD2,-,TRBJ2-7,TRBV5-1,TGCGCCAGCAGCCTCCGCACCGGGACTAGCGGGGCCCCCTACGAGCAGTACTTC,CASSLRTGTSGAPYEQYF
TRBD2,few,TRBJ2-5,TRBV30,TGTGCCTGGAGTCAACTAGCGGGGCAGCGAGAGACCCAGTACTTC,CAWSQLAGQRETQYF
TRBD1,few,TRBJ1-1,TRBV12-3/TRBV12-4,TGTGCCAGCAGTTCTACAGGGGATTCTGAAGCTTTCTTT,CASSSTGDSEAFF
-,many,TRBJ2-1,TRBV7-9,TGTGCCAGCAGCTTAGCGGTAGTATACAATGAGCAGTTCTTC,CASSLAVVYNEQFF
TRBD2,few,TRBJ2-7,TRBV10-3,TGTGCCATCAGCGTAGCGGGCTCCTACGAGCAGTACTTC,CAISVAGSYEQYF
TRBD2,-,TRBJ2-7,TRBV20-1,TGCAGTGCTAGAGAAGCGGGATACTACGAGCAGTACTTC,CSAREAGYYEQYF
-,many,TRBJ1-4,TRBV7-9,TGTGCCAGCGGCAGGGTCGAGGATGAAAAACTGTTTTTT,CASGRVEDEKLFF
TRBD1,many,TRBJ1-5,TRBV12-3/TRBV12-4,TGTGCCAGCAGGCTAGGGACAGGGAAATCTAAGATTAATCAGCCCCAGCATTTT,CASRLGTGKSKINQPQHF
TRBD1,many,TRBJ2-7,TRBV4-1,TGCGCCAGCAGCCCCCCATACAGGGGAGAGTACCCCTACGAGCAGTACTTC,CASSPPYRGEYPYEQYF
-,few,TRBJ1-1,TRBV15,TGTGCCACCAGCAGAGATCCCTTCGGCGGTCGGAAAAACACTGAAGCTTTCTTT,CATSRDPFGGRKNTEAFF
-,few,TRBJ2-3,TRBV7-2,TGTGCCAGCAGCTTACTCGGGACAAAGAGTGGGGATACGCAGTATTTT,CASSLLGTKSGDTQYF
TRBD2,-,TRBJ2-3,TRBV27,TGTGCCAGCAGGCGGAAGTCTAGCGGGGGGCACCACACAGATACGCAGTATTTT,CASRRKSSGGHHTDTQYF
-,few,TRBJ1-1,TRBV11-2,TGTGCCAGCAGCTTAGACGGGAAGATCACTGAAGCTTTCTTT,CASSLDGKITEAFF
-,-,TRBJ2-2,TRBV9,TGTGCCAGCAGCGTATCACAGGGTGCGACCGGGGAGCTGTTTTTT,CASSVSQGATGELFF
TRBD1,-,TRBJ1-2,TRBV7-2,TGTGCCGGCAGCTATTCGACAGGGGGCCTCTATGGCTACACCTTC,CAGSYSTGGLYGYTF
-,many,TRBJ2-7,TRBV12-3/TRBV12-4,TGTGCCAGCAGCAACCCCTCCGTTGAGCAGTACTTC,CASSNPSVEQYF
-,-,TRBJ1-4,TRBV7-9,TGTGCCAGCAGCCCGGCCTCAACTAATGAAAAACTGTTTTTT,CASSPASTNEKLFF
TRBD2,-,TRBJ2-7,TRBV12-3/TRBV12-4,TGTGCCAGCAGTCCCCTTACGCGGGAGAGATGCTACGAGCAGTACTTC,CASSPLTRERCYEQYF
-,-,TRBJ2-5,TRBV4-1,TGCGCCAGCAGCCAAGTCTTAGCGGCGAGCGAGACCCAGTACTTC,CASSQVLAASETQYF
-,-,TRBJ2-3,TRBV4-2,TGTGCCAGCAGCCAGACGGTAGCGGCTAGCACAGATACGCAGTATTTT,CASSQTVAASTDTQYF
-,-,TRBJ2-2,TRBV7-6,TGTGCCAGCAGCTTAGGCGGACTCCGAAACACCGGGGAGCTGTTTTTT,CASSLGGLRNTGELFF
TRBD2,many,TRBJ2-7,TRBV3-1,TGTGCCAGCAGCTACTTTCTAGCGGGTCCCTCCTACGAGCAGTACTTC,CASSYFLAGPSYEQYF
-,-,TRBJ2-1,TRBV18,TGTGCCAGCTCACGAGCAGAGGGTTACAATGAGCAGTTCTTC,CASSRAEGYNEQFF
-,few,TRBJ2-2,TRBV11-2,TGTGCCAGCAGCTCTATACCCAAGGGCCAGGCTACCGGGGAGCTGTTTTTT,CASSSIPKGQATGELFF
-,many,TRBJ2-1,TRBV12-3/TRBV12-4,TGTGCCAGCAGTTTAAACGGGGTAATATGGATTGAGCAGTTCTTC,CASSLNGVIWIEQFF
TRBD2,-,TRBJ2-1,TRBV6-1,TGTGCCAGCAGACCTAGCGGCCACCTTCTGGATGAGCAGTTCTTC,CASRPSGHLLDEQFF
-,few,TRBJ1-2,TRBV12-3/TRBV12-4,TGTGCCAGCAGTTTAACGGATAAGAACTATGGCTACACCTTC,CASSLTDKNYGYTF
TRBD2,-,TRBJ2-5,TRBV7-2,TGTGCCAGCAGCTTAGCGACCTGGACTAGCGGGGAGACCCAGTACTTC,CASSLATWTSGETQYF
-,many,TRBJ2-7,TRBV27,TGTGCCAGCAGTTTAGGCCTCGGGAGTAGCGGAGACGAGCAGTACTTC,CASSLGLGSSGDEQYF
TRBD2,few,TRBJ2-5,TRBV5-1,TGCGCCAGCTGGACTAGCGGGGGAGGAGAGACCCAGTACTTC,CASWTSGGGETQYF
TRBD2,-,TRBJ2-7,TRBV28,TGTGCCAGCAGCCAGGGACTAGCGGTATCCTACGAGCAGTACTTC,CASSQGLAVSYEQYF
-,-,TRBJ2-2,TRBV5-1,TGCGCCAGCAGCTTGAAACAGGTCAACACCGGGGAGCTGTTTTTT,CASSLKQVNTGELFF
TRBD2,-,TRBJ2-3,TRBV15,TGTGCCACCAGCTCTAGCGGGAGAGGTAGGGCAGATACGCAGTATTTT,CATSSSGRGRADTQYF
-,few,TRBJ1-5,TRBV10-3,TGTGCCATCAGTGCGGGAGATCAGCCCCAGCATTTT,CAISAGDQPQHF
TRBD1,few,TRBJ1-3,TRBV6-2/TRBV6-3,TGTGCCAGCAGCCAAGGACAGGCCGAAGGAAACACCATATATTTT,CASSQGQAEGNTIYF
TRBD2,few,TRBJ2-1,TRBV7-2,TGTGCCAGCAGCTTAACGGGGGGGACTAGCGGGAGAGGCAATGAGCAGTTCTTC,CASSLTGGTSGRGNEQFF
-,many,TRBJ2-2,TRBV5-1,TGCGCCAGCACCTTAAACACCTACACCGGGGAGCTGTTTTTT,CASTLNTYTGELFF
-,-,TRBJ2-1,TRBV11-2,TGTGCCAGCAGCCCAATTACCGGGACTTTCAATGAGCAGTTCTTC,CASSPITGTFNEQFF
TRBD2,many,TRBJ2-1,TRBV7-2,TGTGCCAGCAGCCCGACTAGCGGGCAGTTCTTC,CASSPTSGQFF
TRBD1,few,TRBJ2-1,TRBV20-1,TGCAGTGCCTCCGGCGACAGGGTAAATGAGCAGTTCTTC,CSASGDRVNEQFF
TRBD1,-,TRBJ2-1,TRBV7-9,TGTGCCAGCAGCCCCCGGAGGGGACAGGGGCACAATGAGCAGTTCTTC,CASSPRRGQGHNEQFF
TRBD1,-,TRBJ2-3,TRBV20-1,TGCAGTGCTAGAGGCCCTGACCGGACAGGGATAACGACAGATACGCAGTATTTT,CSARGPDRTGITTDTQYF
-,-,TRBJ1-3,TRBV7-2,TGTGCCAGCAGCTTAGCGTCGGTGGTAAACACCATATATTTT,CASSLASVVNTIYF
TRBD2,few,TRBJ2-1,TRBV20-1,TGCAGTGCCTCCCGCCCTAGCGGGAGGATCAATGAGCAGTTCTTC,CSASRPSGRINEQFF
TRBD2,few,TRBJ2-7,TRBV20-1,TGCAGTGCTAGAGGCGGGACTAGACCCTACGAGCAGTACTTC,CSARGGTRPYEQYF
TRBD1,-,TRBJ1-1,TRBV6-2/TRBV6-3,TGTGCCAGCATTTACCGGACAGGGGAGTCGAATGCTGTAGCTTTCTTT,CASIYRTGESNAVAFF
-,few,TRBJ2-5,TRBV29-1,TGCAGCGTGACCCTGGGCTCGGAGACCCAGTACTTC,CSVTLGSETQYF
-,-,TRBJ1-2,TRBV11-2,TGTGCCAGCAGCTTAGACCAAACTTATGGCTACACCTTC,CASSLDQTYGYTF
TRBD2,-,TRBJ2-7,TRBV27,TGTGCCAGCAGTCATAGCGGGAGGCTTTTCTACGAGCAGTACTTC,CASSHSGRLFYEQYF
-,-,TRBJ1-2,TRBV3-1,TGTGCCAGCAGCCTTCTGGACGACTATGGCTACACCTTC,CASSLLDDYGYTF
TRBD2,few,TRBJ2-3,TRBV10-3,TGTGCCATCAGTGTTTTCGGGGGGGCTCCAGATACGCAGTATTTT,CAISVFGGAPDTQYF
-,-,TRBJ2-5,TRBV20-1,TGCAGTGCCCTATACCGTCAAGAGACCCAGTACTTC,CSALYRQETQYF
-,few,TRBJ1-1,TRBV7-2,TGTGCCAGCAGCTTATTTGCCACTGAAGCTTTCTTT,CASSLFATEAFF
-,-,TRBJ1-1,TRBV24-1,TGTGCCACCAGTGAATTAACCGGACTCGTGAACACTGAAGCTTTCTTT,CATSELTGLVNTEAFF
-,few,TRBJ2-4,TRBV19,TGTGCCAGTAGTGTCAAAAACATTCAGTACTTC,CASSVKNIQYF
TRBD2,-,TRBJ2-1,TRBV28,TGTGCCAGTTTAGCGGGGGGGTTCTACAATGAGCAGTTCTTC,CASLAGGFYNEQFF